The present T cell receptor (beta chain) was sequenced within a study of shared clonotypes between healthy human individuals. The method was immunoSEQ multiplex PCR; TCRdb's version includes in-frame clones alone and lacks a portion of them. Of about 2.3 million clones in the sample, roughly 92% are singletons; the top ten hold 0.37%. CDR1 is KGHSH, CDR2 LQKENI, per germline. The V end was cut by 2 bases, the J end by 5 bases, with 16 bases between. This CDR3 region has 15 residues. Both subsets, CD45RA+ naive and CD45RA-negative memory, were split from the CD4+ cells. The clonotype originates from a man younger than 30 in good health. Some clones in this sample may be carry-over from other donors' samples. The V call is TRBV18, the J call TRBJ2-7, with no clear D. Material: naive CD4+ T cells from PBMCs. The subset was: CD45RA+ positively selected. This chain's CDR3 is CASSPGQTTLNEQYF. CDR3 DNA sequence: TGTGCCAGCTCACCAGGTCAGACAACGCTAAACGAGCAGTACTTC. Drawing the rest from reference TRBV18 and TRBJ2-7, the complete variable domain is NAGVMQNPRHLVRRRGQEARLRCSPMKGHSHVYWYRQLPEEGLKFMVYLQKENIIDESGMPKERFSAEFPKEGPSILRIQQVVRGDSAAYFCASSPGQTTLNEQYFGPGTRLTVT.